Listed here are 15 T cell receptor beta chains from one sample, sequenced in a study of CD4 T cells in relation to SARS-CoV-2 and coronaviruses (dated by TCRdb to the early 2020s). CD4+ T cells from unexposed donors were collected before the COVID-19 pandemic (2011-2018). After less than 13 days of culture, CD4+ T cells were isolated with the EasySep CD4+ T cell isolation kit. Library generation was performed with the immunoSEQ multiplex PCR assay. What TCRdb holds here is the immuneACCESS table cut down to in-frame rearrangements. Part of the clones is not present; checked against another copy, under half of the missing clones reflect an unresolved V gene, and the others are unexplained. This sample has about 21,000 clones in its table, and over 65% of those were observed once. The ten largest clonotypes hold about 18% of the sample. No antigen has been identified for these receptors. The sequenced sample was CD4+ T cells from PBMCs, cultured in vitro. The receptors shown here come from a human donor in good health.

This chain joins TRBV30 and TRBJ1-3; D unresolved. The CDR3 extends over 17 amino acids. The germline V and J ends were trimmed by 5 bases and 0 bases, with 20 bases remaining between them. Germline values: CDR1 GTSNPN, CDR2 SVGIG (reference sequence). The DNA for the CDR3 is TGTGCCTGGTTCCCCCTTGACGGCTCACGCTCTGGAAACACCATATATTTT. This codes for CAWFPLDGSRSGNTIYF.

The CDR3 loop reads CAIRPGQGISYNEQFF. The CDR3 DNA is TGTGCCATCAGACCGGGACAGGGGATATCTTACAATGAGCAGTTCTTC. The genes are TRBV10-3 and TRBJ2-1, with TRBD1 matching 10 bases. In germline, CDR1 is ENHRY, CDR2 SYGVKD. Unmatched junction bases numbered 9, after V lost 6 bases and J lost 4 bases. This CDR3 spans 16 amino acids.

This clone is a singleton in its sample. This chain links TRBV24-1 with TRBJ2-2; D possibly corresponds to TRBD1 (6 bases). Germline V lookup: CDR1 KGHDR, CDR2 SFDVKD. Trimming removed 3 bases at V and 6 bases at J, with 19 bases between. The CDR3 is 17 amino acids. DNA of the CDR3: TGTGCCACCAGTGATCTACAACCACAGGGAAAAGCCGGGGAGCTGTTTTTT. Its translation: CATSDLQPQGKAGELFF.

V and J are TRBV14 and TRBJ2-3; 9 positions match TRBD1. Germline V gene data show CDR1 as SGHDN and CDR2 as FVKESK. This CDR3 is built from 16 residues. The V and J ends lost 8 bases and 3 bases, in that order; junction bases with no gene match: 12. CDR3 region: CASSRNSGQGTDTQYF. CDR3 coding DNA: TGTGCCAGCTCACGTAACTCGGGACAGGGTACAGATACGCAGTATTTT.

V usage is TRBV3-1 (or the pseudogene TRBV3-2) and J usage is TRBJ2-1; D is perhaps TRBD1 or TRBD2 (5 bases each). The CDR3 totals 13 residues. Germline CDR1 is LGHDT and CDR2 is YNNKEL (reference sequence). Trimming cost V 1 base and J 6 bases, with 7 bases left between them. The CDR3 here is CASSQGGTNEQFF. The CDR3, as DNA: TGTGCCAGCAGCCAAGGTGGGACCAATGAGCAGTTCTTC.

The V gene is TRBV14, the J gene TRBJ2-5; D gene ambiguous. The CDR3 is 12 residues long. Per the germline V gene, CDR1 is SGHDN and CDR2 is FVKESK. Trimming took 2 bases from V and 4 from J, leaving 5 bases between them. DNA of the CDR3: TGTGCCAGCAGCCAATCTAGAGAGACCCAGTACTTC. Amino acid sequence: CASSQSRETQYF.

This clone was detected a few times. This chain connects TRBV27 to TRBJ2-3; D call uncertain. Trimming cost V 5 bases and J 12 bases, with 12 bases left between them. Germline V gives CDR1 MNHEY, CDR2 SMNVEV (reference sequence). This CDR3 has 11 residues. CDR3 DNA sequence: TGTGCCAGCAGTCAAGGACCGCCCCAGTATTTT. Residues: CASSQGPPQYF.

V is TRBV5-4 and J is TRBJ2-7; the D call may be TRBD1 or TRBD2 (5 bases each). Germline V lookup: CDR1 SGHNT, CDR2 YYREEE (reference sequence). The CDR3 covers 14 residues. Trimming shortened V by 4 bases and J by 4 bases, and 15 bases separated the two germline ends. In DNA form, the CDR3 reads TGTGCCAGCAGCGACGGGACGGGACGGTACGAGCAGTACTTC. Translating gives CASSDGTGRYEQYF. The entire variable domain, with the rest obtained from reference TRBV5-4 and TRBJ2-7, is as follows: ETGVTQSPTHLIKTRGQQVTLRCSSQSGHNTVSWYQQALGQGPQFIFQYYREEENGRGNFPPRFSGLQFPNYSSELNVNALELDDSALYLCASSDGTGRYEQYFGPGTRLTVT.

The chain couples TRBV27 to TRBJ2-7; D is undetermined. Germline CDR1 is MNHEY and CDR2 is SMNVEV (reference sequence). The length of the CDR3 is 12 residues. V lost 5 bases and J lost 9, with 14 bases in between. As DNA, the CDR3 is TGTGCCAGCAGTCCCCTCGGAGAGCCGCAGTACTTC. Encoded protein: CASSPLGEPQYF.

The genes are TRBV11-2 and TRBJ2-1; possibly TRBD2 for D (6 bases). The CDR3 is 15 amino acids. V was cut by 0 bases and J by 2 bases, with 8 bases left in between. CDR1 is SGHAT and CDR2 is FQNNGV in the germline V gene. CDR3 sequence reads: CASSLEAGTYNEQFF. For the CDR3, the DNA is TGTGCCAGCAGCTTAGAAGCGGGCACCTACAATGAGCAGTTCTTC.

This chain uses TRBV27 with TRBJ2-1, with D maybe TRBD2 (6 bases). Trimming removed 2 bases at V and 6 bases at J, with 17 bases between. The germline gives CDR1 MNHEY, CDR2 SMNVEV (reference sequence). The CDR3 extends over 16 amino acids. CDR3 loop: CASSLAPRGGFNEQFF. DNA of the CDR3: TGTGCCAGCAGTTTAGCCCCCCGGGGAGGTTTCAATGAGCAGTTCTTC.

The chain uses TRBV27 and TRBJ2-4; 12 nucleotides match TRBD1. From germline, CDR1 is MNHEY and CDR2 SMNVEV (reference sequence). CDR3 length: 16 amino acids. V lost 3 bases, J lost 4 bases, and 4 bases stayed unmatched. This CDR3 is CASSLRGQGAKNIQYF. The CDR3 nucleotides are TGTGCCAGCAGTTTGCGGGGACAGGGGGCGAAAAACATTCAGTACTTC.

The V gene is TRBV21-1, the J gene TRBJ2-7; the table's D call TRBD1 went unverified against the DNA. TRBV21-1 is noted as a pseudogene. There are 12 residues in the CDR3. The CDR3 sequence: CASSKDRYEQYF. In DNA form, the CDR3 reads TGTGCCAGCAGCAAGGACAGGTACGAGCAGTACTTC.

The V call is TRBV20-1, the J call TRBJ2-3; D is possibly TRBD1 or TRBD2 (5 bases each). Germline CDR1 reads DFQATT; CDR2 reads SNEGSKA (reference sequence). This CDR3 has 15 residues. The germline V and J ends were trimmed by 3 bases and 2 bases, with 15 bases remaining between them. CDR3 residues: CSASIGTDTTDTQYF. The CDR3 nucleotides are TGCAGTGCTAGTATCGGGACGGATACCACAGATACGCAGTATTTT.

This clone came up a few times. V gene TRBV30 combines with J gene TRBJ1-6; 9 bases agree with TRBD1. The CDR3 totals 15 residues. With V trimmed by 1 base and J by 6 bases, 4 bases remained unmatched. In germline, CDR1 is GTSNPN, CDR2 SVGIG (reference sequence). DNA for the CDR3: TGTGCCTGGAGTGGGGACAGGGCCAGTAATTCACCCCTCCACTTT. Translated, it gives CAWSGDRASNSPLHF.